This T cell receptor (beta chain) was recorded in a study of T cells after yellow fever vaccination (dated by TCRdb to the late 2010s). Looking at the study overall: The SMART-Seq v4 Ultra Low Input RNA kit was used to prepare libraries from fractions with low cell numbers. Blood samples were taken at several timepoints before and after primary and secondary immunization, and bulk PBMC replicates and cell subsets were isolated. To track T-cell clones before and after primary and booster YFV17D yellow fever vaccination, bulk TCR alpha and beta repertoires were sequenced longitudinally. Two healthy male donors, one aged 18 to 29 and one aged 30 to 39 years, were included in the cohort. The full study reports these points: After the booster, most of the clones that had expanded following primary vaccination were detected again (96% of CD4 and 80% to 90% of CD8), which suggests that memory was broadly maintained. Computational filtering was required because FACS-sorted repertoires could contain abundant contaminating clonotypes from the bulk population. A small share of clonotypes was detected in both CD4 and CD8 compartments, with the overlap likely arising from convergent recombination. Only a couple of donors were included in the study, so the extent to which the findings can be generalized is limited. Compared with the primary T-cell response, the secondary T-cell response was faster but weaker, reaching its peak on day 5 rather than on day 15.

TCR cDNA was made using 5'RACE template switching, a step that added a universal primer site and unique molecular identifiers. Priming of cDNA synthesis was performed from both the TCR alpha and TCR beta constant segments. Library amplification involved two PCR steps, and the second step added sample barcodes and sequencing adapters. Libraries were sequenced on Illumina HiSeq 2500 (2x100 bp) or NovaSeq (2x150 bp). In the original analysis: MIGEC handled demultiplexing of reads and collapsing into UMI consensus sequences, while MiXCR performed V(D)J alignment. Vaccine-responding clonotypes were identified with edgeR using replicate PBMC samples, with FDR below 0.01 and a log2 fold change above 5 up to day 15 being required. Each bulk clonotype received a CD4 or CD8 identity based on whether the sequenced CD4 or CD8 repertoire contained that clonotype at higher abundance. TCRdb's own reprocessing of the public reads used fastp at Q25 and MiXCR and kept productive beta chains. Rows matching on CDR3 protein sequence are summarized as one entry with the most common DNA and genes. The V and J calls and clone size are TCRdb's, not the authors'. Present in this sample are more than 95,000 distinct CDR3 sequences, about 7% of which were seen just once. Of the sample, around 2.6% is held by the ten largest clones.

CDR1 and CDR2, looked up from the germline V gene, are MDHEN and SYDVKM. V is shortened by 3 bases, J by 7 bases, and the region joining them spans 3 bases. Spanning cysteine to phenylalanine, the CDR3 consists of 10 amino acids. CDR3 DNA only is kept here, 30 bases in frame from base 1. This clonotype was observed a handful of times. The antigen it binds to is not known. No much larger clone is present one base from it, and per-base qualities are unavailable. The treatment or condition label corresponds to: live attenuated yellow fever vaccine strain. A standard Ficoll-Paque protocol was used to isolate PBMCs from peripheral blood. CD4 and CD8 T-cell fractions were isolated with Dynabeads CD4 and CD8 positive selection kits. TriZol was used to extract RNA from bulk PBMCs, from CD4 and CD8 fractions, and from dextramer-positive and dextramer-negative fractions.

Sequenced material: CD4+ T cells sorted from PBMCs, taken around 10 days after the first yellow fever vaccination. The receptor chain draws on TRBV28 and TRBJ1-1, with the D gene not confidently named. The clonotype was recovered from a man younger than 35 who received the YFV17D yellow fever vaccine. The nucleotide sequence reads as follows: TGTGCCAGCAGTTTGGGTGAAGCTTTCTTT. Translated, this gives CASSLGEAFF.